This T cell receptor (beta chain) was observed in a study of cytomegalovirus exposure and HLA in healthy donors. Turning to the study itself: An analysis done earlier identified some 120 million unique TCR beta sequences from about 180 million T cells.

PCR amplification relied on 60 Vbeta primers (plus 13 Jbeta primers). Only in-frame clones appear in the TCRdb table, and some are missing; sequencing was by immunoSEQ multiplex PCR. The table includes around 160,000 clones, around 77% detected once. Study outcomes and limitations: Among CMV-associated TCR beta chains, most appeared HLA-restricted in a later analysis.

The V end was cut by 0 bases, the J end by 11 bases, with 11 bases between. CDR1 and CDR2 (germline): SGHRS, YFSETQ. The CDR3 has 12 amino acids. A remark on this clone: As yet, its antigen is unknown.

The source is a woman between 35 and 50 years old in good health and CMV-seropositive. The V call is TRBV5-1, the J call TRBJ2-5, with a tentative D call TRBD2 (7 bases). The sample comprised PBMCs. DNA for the CDR3: TGCGCCAGCAGCTTGGTAGGGGGGGAGCAGTACTTC. It codes for CASSLVGGEQYF.